The rows below give T cell receptor beta chains drawn from one sample of a study of blood T cells in healthy people across ages. Via MiXCR, TCRdb re-called the 5' RACE reads, giving one row per CDR3 protein. The sample holds 850,000 to 950,000 distinct CDR3 sequences, more than 25% seen once. The sample was blood. These receptors were taken from a woman of 80 years or more in good health. Each CDR3 is given without its conserved first and last residue. Rows may omit the clone size; those that give it use once, few, many or a size class.

CDR3 protein | V gene | CDR3 length | clone size | J gene
ASSSQARGESQY | TRBV7-6 | 12 | many | TRBJ2-5
SARDPPLQY | TRBV20-1 | 9 | NA | TRBJ2-4
ASGGEGESETQY | TRBV6-6 | 12 | many | TRBJ2-5
ASSPQSDVLT | TRBV7-9 | 10 | many | TRBJ2-6
ASSSGHFTDTQY | TRBV11-2 | 12 | many | TRBJ2-3
SARDLGGRGYT | TRBV20-1 | 11 | few | TRBJ1-2
ASSRQGSSTEAF | TRBV5-1 | 12 | NA | TRBJ1-1
ASSPQDFKNIQY | TRBV11-2 | 12 | many | TRBJ2-4
SARARPQGGETQY | TRBV20-1 | 13 | many | TRBJ2-5
ASGSTGTSGATDTQY | TRBV7-2 | 15 | many | TRBJ2-3
ASSLVSGGETQY | TRBV7-9 | 12 | many | TRBJ2-5
AIRESSYNEQF | TRBV6-2/TRBV6-3 | 11 | many | TRBJ2-1
ASSWGGPNQPQH | TRBV28 | 12 | few | TRBJ1-5
ASRRGNQPQH | TRBV12-3/TRBV12-4 | 10 | many | TRBJ1-5
SGDGSAEAF | TRBV20-1 | 9 | few | TRBJ1-1
ASRRGFSSYEQY | TRBV6-5 | 12 | NA | TRBJ2-7
ASRQTVNTEAF | TRBV10-2 | 11 | NA | TRBJ1-1
SASIAGFAYNEQF | TRBV20-1 | 13 | many | TRBJ2-1
ASSVGRSNEKLF | TRBV6-6 | 12 | NA | TRBJ1-4
ASSWGVTQETQY | TRBV12-3/TRBV12-4 | 12 | many | TRBJ2-5